The present entry profiles one T cell receptor (beta chain) with its context. As yet, its antigen is unknown. This sample includes further DNA sequences coding for the same CDR3. The sample belongs to a study of cytomegalovirus exposure and HLA in healthy donors. Looking at the study overall: Early release data held some 79 million unique TCRs from HLA-typed donors.

PCR was performed using 60 Vbeta and 13 Jbeta primers. Assay: immunoSEQ multiplex PCR; the TCRdb copy retains only in-frame clones and omits some. The data contain 150,000 to 200,000 clones, 86% of them singletons. In germline, CDR1 is LNHDA, CDR2 SQIVND (reference sequence). The ends lost 6 bases at V and 1 base at J; junction bases unmatched: 7. The CDR3 is 15 residues long. Study results and limitations: Sequencing depth roughly uniform across donors was assumed in presence/absence analyses. Reportedly, a later analysis found an Asian-associated ancestry cluster had fewer N-insertions than the approximately 670-donor mean. The study flagged around 150 TCR beta chains as cytomegalovirus-associated.

The chain recombines TRBV19 with TRBJ1-1, with 8 positions matching TRBD1. Sequencing was carried out using PBMCs. The receptor comes from a woman aged 18 to 35 in good health and CMV-seronegative. CDR3 in DNA: TGTGCCAGTAGCATTACCGGACAGGGGAACACTGAAGCTTTCTTT. It translates to CASSITGQGNTEAFF. The full variable domain, its missing parts supplied by reference TRBV19 and TRBJ1-1, is DGGITQSPKYLFRKEGQNVTLSCEQNLNHDAMYWYRQDPGQGLRLIYYSQIVNDFQKGDIAEGYSVSREKKESFPLTVTSAQKNPTAFYLCASSITGQGNTEAFFGQGTRLTVV.